This T cell receptor (beta chain) was identified in a study of T cell changes during pregnancy in multiple sclerosis. Only in-frame clones appear in the TCRdb table, and some are missing; sequencing was by immunoSEQ multiplex PCR. The sample records just over 30,000 clones, over 75% being singletons. From germline, CDR1 is LGHNA and CDR2 YNFKEQ. There are 17 residues in the CDR3. Trimming took 3 bases from V and 0 from J, leaving 17 bases between them. The TCR originated in a female donor with multiple sclerosis, enrolled in a pregnancy study. The sample here was CD8+ T cells from peripheral blood mononuclear cells, taken in the second trimester of pregnancy. V usage is TRBV4-2 and J usage is TRBJ1-1; D may be TRBD1 (6 bases). CDR3 region: CASSHKPGHTMNTEAFF. The CDR3 region has the DNA TGTGCCAGCAGCCATAAACCGGGACATACCATGAACACTGAAGCTTTCTTT.